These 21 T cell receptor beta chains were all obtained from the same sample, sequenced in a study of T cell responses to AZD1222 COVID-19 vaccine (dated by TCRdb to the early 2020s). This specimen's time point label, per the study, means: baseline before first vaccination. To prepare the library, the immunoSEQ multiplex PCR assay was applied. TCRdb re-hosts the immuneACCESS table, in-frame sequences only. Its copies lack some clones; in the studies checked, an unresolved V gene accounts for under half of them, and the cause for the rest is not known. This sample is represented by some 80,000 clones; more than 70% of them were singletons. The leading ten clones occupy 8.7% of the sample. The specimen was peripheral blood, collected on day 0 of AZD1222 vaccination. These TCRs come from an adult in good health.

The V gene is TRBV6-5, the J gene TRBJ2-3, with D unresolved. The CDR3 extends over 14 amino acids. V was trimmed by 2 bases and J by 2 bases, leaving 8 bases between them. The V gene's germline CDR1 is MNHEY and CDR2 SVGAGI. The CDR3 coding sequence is TGTGCCAGCAGTTACAGGCTAGTCACAGATACGCAGTATTTT. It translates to CASSYRLVTDTQYF.

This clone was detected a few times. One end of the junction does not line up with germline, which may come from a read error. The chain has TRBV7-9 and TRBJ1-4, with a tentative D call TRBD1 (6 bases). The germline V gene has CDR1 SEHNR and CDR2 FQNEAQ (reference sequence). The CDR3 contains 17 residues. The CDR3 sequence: CASTPGDKGVSKEKLFF. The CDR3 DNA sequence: TGTGCCAGCACTCCCGGAGACAAGGGGGTATCTAAGGAAAAACTGTTTTTT.

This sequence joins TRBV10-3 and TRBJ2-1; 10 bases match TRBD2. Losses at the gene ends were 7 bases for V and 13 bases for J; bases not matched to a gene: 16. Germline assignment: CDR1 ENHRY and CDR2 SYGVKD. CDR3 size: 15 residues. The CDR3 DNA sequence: TGTGCCATCAAGCCAGCGGGAGGGCCCTCGGATGTCCAGTTCTTC. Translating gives CAIKPAGGPSDVQFF.

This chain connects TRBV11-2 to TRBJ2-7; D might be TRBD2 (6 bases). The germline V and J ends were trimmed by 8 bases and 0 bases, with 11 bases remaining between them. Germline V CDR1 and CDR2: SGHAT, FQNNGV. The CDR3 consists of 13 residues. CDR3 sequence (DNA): TGTGCCAGCTCGCGGGGCCCCTCCTACGAGCAGTACTTC. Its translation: CASSRGPSYEQYF. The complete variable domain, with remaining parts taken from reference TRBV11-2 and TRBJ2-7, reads EAGVAQSPRYKIIEKRQSVAFWCNPISGHATLYWYQQILGQGPKLLIQFQNNGVVDDSQLPKDRFSAERLKGVDSTLKIQPAKLEDSAVYLCASSRGPSYEQYFGPGTRLTVT.

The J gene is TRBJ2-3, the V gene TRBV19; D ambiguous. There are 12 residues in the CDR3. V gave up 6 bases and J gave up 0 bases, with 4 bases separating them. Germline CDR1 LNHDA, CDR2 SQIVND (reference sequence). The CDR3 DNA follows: TGTGCCAGTAGCAGGAGCACAGATACGCAGTATTTT. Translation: CASSRSTDTQYF.

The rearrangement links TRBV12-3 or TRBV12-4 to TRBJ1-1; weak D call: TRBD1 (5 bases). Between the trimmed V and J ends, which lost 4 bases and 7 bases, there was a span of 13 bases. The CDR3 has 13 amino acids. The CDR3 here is CASSSTVTLEAFF. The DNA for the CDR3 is TGTGCCAGCAGTTCGACAGTTACTCTTGAAGCTTTCTTT.

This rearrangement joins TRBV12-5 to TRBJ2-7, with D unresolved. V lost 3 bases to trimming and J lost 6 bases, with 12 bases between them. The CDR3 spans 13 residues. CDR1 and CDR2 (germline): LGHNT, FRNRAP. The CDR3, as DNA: TGTGCTAGTGGTTTTCTGGGCGGTCGCGAGCAGTACTTC. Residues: CASGFLGGREQYF.

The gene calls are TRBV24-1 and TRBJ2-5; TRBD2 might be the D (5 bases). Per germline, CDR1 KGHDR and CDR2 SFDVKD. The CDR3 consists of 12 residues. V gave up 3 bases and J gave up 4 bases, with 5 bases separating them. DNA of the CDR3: TGTGCCACCAGTGATGAGGGAGAGACCCAGTACTTC. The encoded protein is CATSDEGETQYF.

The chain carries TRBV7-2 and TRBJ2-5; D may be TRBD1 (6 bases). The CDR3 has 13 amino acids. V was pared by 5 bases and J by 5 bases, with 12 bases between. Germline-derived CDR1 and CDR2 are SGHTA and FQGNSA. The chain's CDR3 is CASSSNRDETQYF. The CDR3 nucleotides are TGTGCCAGCAGCAGCAACAGGGATGAGACCCAGTACTTC.

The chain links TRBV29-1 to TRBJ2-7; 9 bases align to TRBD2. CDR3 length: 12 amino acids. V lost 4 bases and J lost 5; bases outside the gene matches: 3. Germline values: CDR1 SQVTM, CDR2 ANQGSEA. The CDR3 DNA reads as TGCAGCGTTGTAGCGGGAGTTGACGAGCAGTACTTC. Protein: CSVVAGVDEQYF.

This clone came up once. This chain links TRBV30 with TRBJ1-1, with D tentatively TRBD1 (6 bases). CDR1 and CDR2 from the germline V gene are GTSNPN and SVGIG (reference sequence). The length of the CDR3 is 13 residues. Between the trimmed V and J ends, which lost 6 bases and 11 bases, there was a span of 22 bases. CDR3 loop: CACELGGQQRAFF. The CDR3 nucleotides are TGTGCCTGCGAGTTGGGGGGCCAACAGCGGGCTTTCTTT.

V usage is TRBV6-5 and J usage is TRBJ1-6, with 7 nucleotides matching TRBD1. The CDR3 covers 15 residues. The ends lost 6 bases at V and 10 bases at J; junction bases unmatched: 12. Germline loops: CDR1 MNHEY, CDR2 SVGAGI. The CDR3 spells CASRTRDSRNSPLHF. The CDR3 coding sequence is TGTGCCAGCAGAACCCGGGACAGTCGTAACTCACCCCTCCACTTT.

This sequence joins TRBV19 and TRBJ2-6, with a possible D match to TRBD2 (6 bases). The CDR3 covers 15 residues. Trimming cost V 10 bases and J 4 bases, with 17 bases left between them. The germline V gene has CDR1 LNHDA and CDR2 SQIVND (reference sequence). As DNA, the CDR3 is TGTGCCACTCACCCCCGGGGGTCCGGGGCCAACGTCCTGACTTTC. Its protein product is CATHPRGSGANVLTF.

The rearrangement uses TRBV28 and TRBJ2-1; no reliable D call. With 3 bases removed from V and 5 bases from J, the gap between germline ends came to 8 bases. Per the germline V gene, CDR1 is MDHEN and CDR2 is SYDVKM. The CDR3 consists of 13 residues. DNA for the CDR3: TGTGCCAGCAGTTTCAGATGGAACAATGAGCAGTTCTTC. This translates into CASSFRWNNEQFF.

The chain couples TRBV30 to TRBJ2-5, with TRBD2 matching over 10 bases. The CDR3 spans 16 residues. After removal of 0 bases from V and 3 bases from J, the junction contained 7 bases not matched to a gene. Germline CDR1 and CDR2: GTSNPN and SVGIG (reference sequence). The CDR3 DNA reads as TGTGCCTGGAGTGTATTCCTAGCGGGGGTCGAAGAGACCCAGTACTTC. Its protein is CAWSVFLAGVEETQYF.

The CDR3 DNA reads as TGTGCCAGTAGTATAGCCCACAATGAGCAGTTCTTC. Translating gives CASSIAHNEQFF. The chain couples TRBV19 to TRBJ2-1, with unresolved D. The V gene lost 1 base and the J gene lost 5 bases, with 3 bases spanning the gap. Germline V gives CDR1 LNHDA, CDR2 SQIVND (reference sequence). The CDR3 runs 12 residues.

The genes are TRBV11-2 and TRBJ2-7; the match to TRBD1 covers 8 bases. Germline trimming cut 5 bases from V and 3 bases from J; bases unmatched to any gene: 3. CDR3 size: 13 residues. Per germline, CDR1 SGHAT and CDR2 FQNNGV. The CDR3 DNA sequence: TGTGCCAGCAGCCTGGGGACAGGCTACGAGCAGTACTTC. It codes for CASSLGTGYEQYF.

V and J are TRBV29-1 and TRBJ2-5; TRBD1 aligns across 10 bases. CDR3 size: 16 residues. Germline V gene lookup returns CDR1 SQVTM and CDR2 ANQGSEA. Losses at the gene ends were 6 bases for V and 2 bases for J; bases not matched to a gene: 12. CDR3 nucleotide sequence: TGCAGCGTAGATAACCCCTGGGACAGGGGTCAAGAGACCCAGTACTTC. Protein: CSVDNPWDRGQETQYF.

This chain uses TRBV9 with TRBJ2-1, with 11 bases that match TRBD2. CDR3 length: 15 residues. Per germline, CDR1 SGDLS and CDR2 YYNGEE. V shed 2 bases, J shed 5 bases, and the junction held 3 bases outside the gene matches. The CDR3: CASSVSGGVHNEQFF. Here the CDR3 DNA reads TGTGCCAGCAGCGTTAGCGGGGGGGTCCACAATGAGCAGTTCTTC.

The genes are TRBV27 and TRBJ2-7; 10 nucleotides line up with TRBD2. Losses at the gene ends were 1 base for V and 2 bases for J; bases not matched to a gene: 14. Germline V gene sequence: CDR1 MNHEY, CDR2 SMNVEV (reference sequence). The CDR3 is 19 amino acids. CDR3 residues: CASSLFFRSSGSSPYEQYF. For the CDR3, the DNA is TGTGCCAGCAGTTTATTTTTTCGGTCTAGCGGGAGTTCCCCCTACGAGCAGTACTTC.

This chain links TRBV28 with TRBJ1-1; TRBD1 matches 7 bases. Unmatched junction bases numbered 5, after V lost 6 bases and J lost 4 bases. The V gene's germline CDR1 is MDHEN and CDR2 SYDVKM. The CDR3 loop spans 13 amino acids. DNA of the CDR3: TGTGCCAGCAGAAGAGACAGGGTCACTGAAGCTTTCTTT. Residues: CASRRDRVTEAFF.